These 5 T cell receptor beta chains were all obtained from the same sample, sequenced in a study of read filtering for tumor transcriptome and immune sequencing. This library used roughly 0.4 ug RNA and molecular barcoded adaptors spanning alpha/delta and beta/gamma chains. TCRdb analysed the reads with MiXCR anew, one entry per CDR3 protein. The sample includes tens of thousands of distinct CDR3 sequences, roughly 21% of them seen just once. The sequencing sample was made of a population of CD138-negative cells sorted from bone marrow. The receptors come from a donor over 35 with multiple myeloma.

This clonotype was counted many times. This sequence joins TRBV27 and TRBJ1-4; D not resolved. V was trimmed by 5 bases and J by 2 bases, leaving 12 bases between them. The CDR3 is made up of 15 amino acids. The germline V gene encodes CDR1 MNHEY and CDR2 SMNVEV (reference sequence). The CDR3 bases are TGTGCCAGCAGTCCTCACGTCGTGACTAATGAAAAACTGTTTTTT. Its translation: CASSPHVVTNEKLFF.

The CDR3 loop is CASSFRHSGVNEQFF. The CDR3 DNA reads as TGTGCCAGCAGCTTTAGACATTCGGGGGTCAATGAGCAGTTCTTC. The chain uses TRBV7-2 and TRBJ2-1; TRBD2 is a possible D gene (6 bases). The CDR3 contains 15 residues. Germline V gene sequence: CDR1 SGHTA, CDR2 FQGNSA. Trimming cost V 3 bases and J 6 bases, with 15 bases left between them. The variable domain in full, with the rest retrieved from reference TRBV7-2 and TRBJ2-1, is GAGVSQSPSNKVTEKGKDVELRCDPISGHTALYWYRQSLGQGLEFLIYFQGNSAPDKSGLPSDRFSAERTGGSVSTLTIQRTQQEDSAVYLCASSFRHSGVNEQFFGPGTRLTVL.

Ten or more counts support this clonotype. The V and J genes are TRBV2 and TRBJ2-7; 9 bases fit TRBD1. Germline values: CDR1 SNHLY, CDR2 FYNNEI. The CDR3 consists of 15 residues. V lost 4 bases to trimming and J lost 2 bases; unmatched junction nucleotides: 6. The CDR3, as DNA: TGTGCCAGCAGTGGCTCTGGGACAGGGACCTACGAGCAGTACTTC. Its translation: CASSGSGTGTYEQYF.

This clonotype appeared a few times. The chain carries TRBV19 and TRBJ2-3; the D is unclear. The CDR3 is 14 amino acids. V was trimmed by 3 bases and J by 6 bases, leaving 13 bases between them. Germline V lookup: CDR1 LNHDA, CDR2 SQIVND (reference sequence). CDR3 region: CASSMDLLRDTQYF. In DNA form, the CDR3 reads TGTGCCAGTAGTATGGACCTGCTTAGGGATACGCAGTATTTT.

A few counts support this clonotype. V usage is TRBV15 and J usage is TRBJ1-3, with D possibly matching TRBD1 (6 bases). The CDR3 is made up of 15 amino acids. V lost 3 bases to trimming and J lost 3 bases, with 12 bases between them. CDR1 and CDR2 from the germline V gene are LNHNV and YYDKDF (reference sequence). CDR3 in DNA: TGTGCCACCAGCAGTCGGGGGGCGGGTGGAAACACCATATATTTT. Translated, it gives CATSSRGAGGNTIYF.